This TCR beta chain was documented in a study of blood T cell repertoires in COVID-19. The overall study: The samples span acute and convalescent COVID-19 from the United States, Italy and Spain. T cells, B-cell-depleted T cells, or PBMCs supplied cDNA or gDNA.

In the original processing: Reference gene primers were amplified, and this amplification served to estimate nucleated cell counts. Sequenced by immunoSEQ multiplex PCR; TCRdb stores in-frame clones only, minus some. Clonal size and the V and J genes are those of that table, whereas D and trimming came from the DNA. In the table there are tens of thousands of clones, 88% of which are singletons. This CDR3 has 16 residues. Germline lookup yields CDR1 LGHNA and CDR2 YNFKEQ. The junction had 7 bases not matched to a gene; V was cut back by 0 bases and J by 7 bases. The rearrangement uses TRBV4-2 and TRBJ1-5; 9 bases map to TRBD1. Material for sequencing was peripheral blood. The clonotype was recovered from a human donor in a cohort sampled during active COVID-19. The CDR3, as DNA: TGTGCCAGCAGCCAAGAAGGCGGACAGGGGATGCAGCCCCAGCATTTT. This gives the protein CASSQEGGQGMQPQHF.